A single T cell receptor beta chain is shown here with its context. As yet, its antigen is unknown. The data stem from a study of T cell repertoires in cytomegalovirus infection. About the research overall: CMV epitopes, recently identified HLA-C-restricted and well-studied HLA-B-restricted, were used. In public TCR beta signatures, there were indications of both CMV infection and matching HLA type.

Findings and limits, study-wide: Dominating the ex vivo response were HLA-C-restricted CMV-specific TCR beta clonotypes. Carriers of CMV plus the relevant HLA were identified by cumulative public TCR beta family frequency.

TCRdb independently ran MiXCR on the reads; one entry per CDR3 protein. The sample carries some 940,000 distinct CDR3 sequences, approximately 31% recorded once. The length of the CDR3 is 15 residues. Germline V CDR1 and CDR2: MNHEY, SMNVEV (reference sequence). The ends lost 4 bases at V and 6 bases at J; junction bases unmatched: 6. This TCR came from a human donor in good health (CMV status not recorded). Some clones in this sample may be carry-over from other donors' samples. The V and J genes are TRBV27 and TRBJ1-2, with 12 bases identical to TRBD1. The source was cultured CD8+ T cells from PBMCs, collected from culture after CMV antigen stimulation. The CDR3 sequence: CASSSGTGGGDGYTF. The CDR3 region has the DNA TGTGCCAGCAGTTCAGGGACAGGGGGCGGAGATGGCTACACCTTC.